This T cell receptor beta chain was retrieved from a study of graft-versus-host responses after intestinal transplantation. Study in general: The transplants performed in recipients were multivisceral, liver-intestinal, or isolated intestinal. Study-level points and caveats: Early after transplant, HvG clones declined as circulating GvH clones peaked.

The repertoire was sequenced with immunoSEQ multiplex PCR; TCRdb's copy has only in-frame clones and lacks some. The repertoire consists of thousands of clones, with 30% to 35% occurring once and the leading ten covering 3% to 3.5%. The study plated 200,000 CFSE-labeled responders with 200,000 irradiated, violet-dye-labeled stimulators. After removal of 6 bases from V and 8 bases from J, the junction contained 14 bases not matched to a gene. The V gene's germline CDR1 is SNHLY and CDR2 FYNNEI. The CDR3 extends over 16 amino acids. The sequences come from alloreactive CD8+ T cells from a mixed lymphocyte reaction culture, collected before transplantation. The subset denotes: CFSE-low proliferating T cells sorted from roughly six-day pre-transplant mixed lymphocyte reaction (GvH or HvG direction). The clonotype originates from a human patient who was an organ donor for intestinal transplantation. The V and J genes are TRBV2 and TRBJ1-2; 11 bases agree with TRBD1. The CDR3: CASRTNAGQGARGYTF. The CDR3, as DNA: TGTGCCAGCAGAACCAACGCCGGACAGGGGGCGCGAGGCTACACCTTC.